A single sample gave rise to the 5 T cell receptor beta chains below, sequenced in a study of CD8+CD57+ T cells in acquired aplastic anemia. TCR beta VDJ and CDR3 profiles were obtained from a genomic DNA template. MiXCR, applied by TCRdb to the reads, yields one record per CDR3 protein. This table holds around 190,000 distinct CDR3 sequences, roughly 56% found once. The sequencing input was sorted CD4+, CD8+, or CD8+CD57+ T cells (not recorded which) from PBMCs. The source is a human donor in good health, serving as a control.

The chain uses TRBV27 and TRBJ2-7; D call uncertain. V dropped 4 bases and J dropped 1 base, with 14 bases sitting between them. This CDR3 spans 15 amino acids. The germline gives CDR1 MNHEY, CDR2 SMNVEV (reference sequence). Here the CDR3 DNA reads TGTGCCAGCAGTTACGGGTTAAGCATTTCCTACGAGCAGTACTTC. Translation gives CASSYGLSISYEQYF.

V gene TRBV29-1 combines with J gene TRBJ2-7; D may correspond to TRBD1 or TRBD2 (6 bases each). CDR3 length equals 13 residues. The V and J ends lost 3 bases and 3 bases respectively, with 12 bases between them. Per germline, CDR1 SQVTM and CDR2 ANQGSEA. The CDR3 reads CSVEEEGDYEQYF. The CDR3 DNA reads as TGCAGCGTTGAGGAGGAGGGGGACTACGAGCAGTACTTC.

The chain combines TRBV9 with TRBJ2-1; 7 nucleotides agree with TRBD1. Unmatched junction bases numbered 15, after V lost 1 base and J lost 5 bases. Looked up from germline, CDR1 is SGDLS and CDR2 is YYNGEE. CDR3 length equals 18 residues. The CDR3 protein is CASSVSVLGGWADNEQFF. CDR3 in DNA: TGTGCCAGCAGCGTAAGTGTCTTAGGGGGCTGGGCGGACAATGAGCAGTTCTTC.

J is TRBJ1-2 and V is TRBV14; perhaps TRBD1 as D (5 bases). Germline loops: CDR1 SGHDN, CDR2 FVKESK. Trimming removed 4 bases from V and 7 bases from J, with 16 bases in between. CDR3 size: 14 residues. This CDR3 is CASSPRETVPGYTF. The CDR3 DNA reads TGTGCCAGCAGCCCCCGCGAGACAGTGCCTGGCTACACCTTC.

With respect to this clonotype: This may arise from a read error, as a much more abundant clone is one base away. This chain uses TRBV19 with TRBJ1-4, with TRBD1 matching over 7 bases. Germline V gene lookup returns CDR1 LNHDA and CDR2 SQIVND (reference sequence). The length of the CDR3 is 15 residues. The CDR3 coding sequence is TGTGCCAGTAAGGGACAGAGTACAACTAATGAAAAACTGTCTTTT. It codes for CASKGQSTTNEKLSF.